The sequence of this T cell receptor (beta chain) was determined in a study of shared T cell receptors in the human thymus. The ends were cut back, 6 bases at V and 2 bases at J, with 8 bases in the middle. The CDR3 runs to 13 residues. Germline CDR1 and CDR2: MNHEY and SVGAGI. Sequencing used immunoSEQ multiplex PCR; TCRdb keeps in-frame clones, though not all of them. The sample shows around 730,000 clones, approximately 85% of them seen only once. This clone was seen a few times. The sample was also linked to a second study, of human thymus T cells.

Sequenced: thymocytes. The sequence was obtained from a girl under three years old with a congenital heart defect. The rearrangement uses TRBV6-5 and TRBJ1-3; D might be TRBD1 (5 bases). The CDR3 spells CASRGRPGNTIYF. For the CDR3, the DNA is TGTGCCAGCAGGGGGCGCCCTGGAAACACCATATATTTT.